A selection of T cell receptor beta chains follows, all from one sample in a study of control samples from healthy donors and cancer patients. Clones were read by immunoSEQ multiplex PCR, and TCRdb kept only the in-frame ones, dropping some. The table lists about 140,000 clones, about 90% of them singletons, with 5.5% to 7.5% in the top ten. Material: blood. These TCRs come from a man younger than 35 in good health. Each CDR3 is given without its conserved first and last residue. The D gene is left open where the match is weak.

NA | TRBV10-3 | AARPDTLSYEQY
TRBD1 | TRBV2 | ASTFQGGYGYT
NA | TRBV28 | ASSQLAGQRNYGYT
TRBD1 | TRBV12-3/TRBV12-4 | ASRGRDRVF
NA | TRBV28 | ASSAGATNEKLF
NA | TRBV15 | ATSRGRGVAGYGYT
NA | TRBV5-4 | ASSPDLSYEQY
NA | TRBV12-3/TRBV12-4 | ASSLGGLTEAF
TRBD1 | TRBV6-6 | ASSRQGARAEAF
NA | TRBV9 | ASSVVGRASYNEQF
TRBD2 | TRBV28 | ASSLLERGETQY
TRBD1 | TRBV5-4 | ASSSTGGFQY
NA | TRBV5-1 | ASSLEGRDYGYT
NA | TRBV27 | ASRRSGGGNTEAF
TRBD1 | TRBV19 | ASSGTGTGYGYT
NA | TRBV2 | ASSALGVNEKLF
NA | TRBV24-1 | ATSGYTGELF
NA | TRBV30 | AWIWGGKTEAF
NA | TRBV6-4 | ASSLGGMNNEQF
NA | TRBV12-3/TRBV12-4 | ASSTDAGEQY
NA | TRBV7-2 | ASRQPTGGTQY
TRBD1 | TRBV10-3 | AISERDRALGVGTEAF
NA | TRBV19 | ASSMRSVNYGYT
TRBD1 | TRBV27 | ASSPTGDLTDTQY
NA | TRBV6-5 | ASSYEGVGNTIY
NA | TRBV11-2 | ASSRGSPNTGELF
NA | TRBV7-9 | ASSPRTESGNTIY
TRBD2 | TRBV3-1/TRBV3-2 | ASSQGGTSAQEQY
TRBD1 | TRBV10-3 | AIRENLQGLAEAF
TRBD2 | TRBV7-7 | ASSPGTSGSYEQY
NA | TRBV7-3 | ASSEQATAEQY
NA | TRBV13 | ASSLDRFTDTQY
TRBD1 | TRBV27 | ASRRNAGGAGEKLF
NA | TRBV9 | ASSVYPKKGGSYNEQF
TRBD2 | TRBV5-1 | ASSFGSGGLLVQETQY
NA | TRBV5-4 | ASSPVVGTDPWDTQY
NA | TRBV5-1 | ASSLLPTGKETQY
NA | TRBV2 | ASSFSENYNSPLH
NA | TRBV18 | ASSPRLLRRGAPNEQF
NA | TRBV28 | ASSLGGRWGPTEAF
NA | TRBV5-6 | ASSYLSGEQYEQY
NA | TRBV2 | ASSGGPNQAF
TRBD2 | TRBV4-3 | ASSRGGAGTDTQY